Below, one T cell receptor (beta chain) is given with its context. V lost 4 bases and J lost 4, with 13 bases in between. This CDR3 has 14 amino acids. The germline V gene has CDR1 MGHRA and CDR2 YSYEKL. The data are from a study of blood T cell repertoires in COVID-19. Study at large: Some COVID-19 samples were acute and others convalescent; all came from the United States, Italy and Spain. T cells, B-cell-depleted T cells, or PBMCs provided the cDNA or gDNA that served as material.

In the original processing: Estimated nucleated cell counts came from reference gene primer amplification. Sequenced by immunoSEQ multiplex PCR; TCRdb stores in-frame clones only, minus some. V, J and clone size are taken as reported in that table, and D and trimming were inferred from the DNA itself. The table lists more than 95,000 clones, roughly 87% of them singletons. The rearrangement joins TRBV4-1 to TRBJ2-5, with a possible D match to TRBD2 (6 bases). Sequenced input: peripheral blood. The receptor was derived from a human donor in a cohort sampled during active COVID-19. CDR3 protein: CASSPPDYRETQYF. CDR3 bases: TGCGCCAGCAGCCCGCCGGACTATAGAGAGACCCAGTACTTC.